A single sample gave rise to the 29 T cell receptor beta chains below, sequenced in a study of radiotherapy plus CTLA-4 blockade in lung cancer. Sequencing used immunoSEQ multiplex PCR; TCRdb keeps in-frame clones, though not all of them. The sample yields 55,000 to 80,000 clones, around 87% seen once. Sequencing was performed on peripheral blood, taken from a patient treated with radiotherapy plus ipilimumab. The receptors here all came from a human donor with non-small cell lung cancer that progressed on radiotherapy plus ipilimumab.

The genes are TRBV2 and TRBJ2-7; 12 nucleotides line up with TRBD2. The V gene end was trimmed by 7 bases and the J gene end by 6 bases; junction bases not matched to a gene: 7. Germline V CDR1 and CDR2: SNHLY, FYNNEI. The CDR3 has 14 amino acids. This CDR3 is CASNPSGREGEQYF. CDR3 DNA sequence: TGTGCCAGCAACCCTAGCGGGAGGGAGGGCGAGCAGTACTTC.

The CDR3 DNA reads TGTGCCAGCAGCCAAGTAGACAGGGAGAACACTGAAGCTTTCTTT. Amino acids: CASSQVDRENTEAFF. This chain links TRBV4-2 with TRBJ1-1; 7 bases fit TRBD1. Germline V lookup: CDR1 LGHNA, CDR2 YNFKEQ. This CDR3 spans 15 amino acids. Unmatched junction bases numbered 3, after V lost 1 base and J lost 1 base.

This clone was seen more than once but under ten times. The chain employs TRBV6-4 and TRBJ2-7, with 8 positions matching TRBD1. J gave up 3 bases and V 6 bases, and 7 bases lay outside the gene matches. This CDR3 has 14 residues. Germline CDR1 reads MRHNA; CDR2 reads SNTAGT. The CDR3 spells CASSWDRNLYEQYF. The CDR3 coding sequence is TGTGCCAGCAGCTGGGACAGGAACCTCTACGAGCAGTACTTC.

This sequence joins TRBV7-2 and TRBJ2-5; tentatively, D is TRBD2 (6 bases). Trimming removed 2 bases from V and 3 bases from J, with 10 bases in between. Germline CDR1 is SGHTA and CDR2 is FQGNSA. The CDR3 is 14 amino acids. CDR3 in DNA: TGTGCCAGCAGCTTATACGCGGGGAAAGAGACCCAGTACTTC. Its protein is CASSLYAGKETQYF.

The chain combines TRBV28 with TRBJ2-5, with D hard to call. CDR3 size: 13 residues. Germline V lookup: CDR1 MDHEN, CDR2 SYDVKM. The ends were cut back, 8 bases at V and 1 base at J, with 11 bases in the middle. The CDR3, as DNA: TGTGCCAGCTCCTTATGGGTCCAAGAGACCCAGTACTTC. It specifies CASSLWVQETQYF.

Here the CDR3 reads CSVGPQQETQYF. The CDR3 DNA reads TGCAGCGTTGGACCACAGCAAGAGACCCAGTACTTC. The chain combines TRBV29-1 with TRBJ2-5; D is undetermined. Looked up from germline, CDR1 is SQVTM and CDR2 is ANQGSEA. V was clipped by 4 bases and J by 2 bases, with 8 bases between them. The CDR3 runs 12 residues. The entire variable domain, with the rest obtained from reference TRBV29-1 and TRBJ2-5, is as follows: SAVISQKPSRDICQRGTSLTIQCQVDSQVTMMFWYRQQPGQSLTLIATANQGSEATYESGFVIDKFPISRPNLTFSTLTVSNMSPEDSSIYLCSVGPQQETQYFGPGTRLLVL.

The chain uses TRBV5-1 and TRBJ1-1, with D possibly being TRBD1 (5 bases). Trimming pared 2 bases from V and 0 bases from J, leaving 14 bases between. The CDR3 has 16 amino acids. The germline gives CDR1 SGHRS, CDR2 YFSETQ. The CDR3 nucleotides read TGCGCCAGCAGCTTTCTGGCAGGGCAGGTGAACACTGAAGCTTTCTTT. Protein sequence: CASSFLAGQVNTEAFF.

J is TRBJ2-3 and V is TRBV28, with D unclear. V was clipped by 6 bases and J by 1 base, with 5 bases between them. The CDR3 runs 12 residues. The V gene's germline CDR1 is MDHEN and CDR2 SYDVKM. The CDR3 sequence: CASRLGTDTQYF. As DNA, the CDR3 is TGTGCCAGCAGGCTCGGCACAGATACGCAGTATTTT. Together with reference TRBV28 and TRBJ2-3, the CDR3 gives the full variable domain: DVKVTQSSRYLVKRTGEKVFLECVQDMDHENMFWYRQDPGLGLRLIYFSYDVKMKEKGDIPEGYSVSREKKERFSLILESASTNQTSMYLCASRLGTDTQYFGPGTRLTVL.

This chain connects TRBV5-1 to TRBJ2-1; tentatively, D is TRBD1 or TRBD2 (5 bases each). V gave up 0 bases and J gave up 6 bases, with 16 bases separating them. CDR3 length: 16 amino acids. The germline V gene encodes CDR1 SGHRS and CDR2 YFSETQ. CDR3 sequence: CASSLARDVGFNEQFF. The CDR3 coding sequence is TGCGCCAGCAGCTTGGCCCGGGACGTAGGATTCAATGAGCAGTTCTTC.

This chain joins TRBV5-4 and TRBJ2-2; D ambiguous. CDR1 is SGHNT, CDR2 YYREEE, per germline (reference sequence). V lost 2 bases to trimming and J lost 5 bases, with 10 bases between them. The CDR3 consists of 14 residues. The CDR3 region has the DNA TGTGCCAGCAGCTTTTCACCGAGTACCGGGGAGCTGTTTTTT. As protein: CASSFSPSTGELFF.

The rearrangement joins TRBV5-1 to TRBJ2-5; D not resolved. The CDR3 loop spans 13 amino acids. Germline V gene data show CDR1 as SGHRS and CDR2 as YFSETQ. Deletions cut 0 bases from V and 1 base from J, with 4 bases between. CDR3 residues: CASSLGFQETQYF. CDR3 bases: TGCGCCAGCAGCTTGGGCTTCCAAGAGACCCAGTACTTC.

In nucleotides, the CDR3 is TGTGCCAGCAGGCTTGGTGGGCGGGAAGAGACCCAGTACTTC. It specifies CASRLGGREETQYF. The chain recombines TRBV5-6 with TRBJ2-5, with D tentatively TRBD2 (5 bases). The germline V gene encodes CDR1 SGHDT and CDR2 YYEEEE. Trimming took off 5 bases at V and 3 bases at J, with 14 bases between the two ends. The CDR3 sequence is 14 residues long. The variable domain in full, with the rest retrieved from reference TRBV5-6 and TRBJ2-5, is DAGVTQSPTHLIKTRGQQVTLRCSPKSGHDTVSWYQQALGQGPQFIFQYYEEEERQRGNFPDRFSGHQFPNYSSELNVNALLLGDSALYLCASRLGGREETQYFGPGTRLLVL.

This sequence joins TRBV5-1 and TRBJ2-3; perhaps D is TRBD1 or TRBD2 (5 bases each). The CDR3 totals 16 residues. In germline, CDR1 is SGHRS, CDR2 YFSETQ. V was trimmed by 4 bases and J by 2 bases, leaving 17 bases between them. CDR3 in DNA: TGCGCCAGCAGCCCGGACCTGAGGGGAACCACAGATACGCAGTATTTT. It codes for CASSPDLRGTTDTQYF.

On this clone itself: Sequence at one end of the junction differs from germline and may be a read error. The V gene is TRBV4-1, the J gene TRBJ2-3; 8 bases map to TRBD2. The length of the CDR3 is 15 residues. Germline CDR1 MGHRA, CDR2 YSYEKL. CDR3 protein: CASSQGLAGTDTQYF. CDR3 in DNA: TGCGCCAGCAGCCAAGGCCTAGCGGGCACGGATACGCAGTATTTT.

V gene TRBV14 combines with J gene TRBJ1-5; D not certain. In germline, CDR1 is SGHDN, CDR2 FVKESK. The CDR3 spans 13 residues. V was trimmed by 4 bases and J by 4 bases, leaving 8 bases between them. For the CDR3, the DNA is TGTGCCAGCAGCCTCTCATATAATCAGCCCCAGCATTTT. Translating it yields CASSLSYNQPQHF.

This chain links TRBV11-2 with TRBJ2-7; the match to TRBD2 covers 7 bases. Germline CDR1 reads SGHAT; CDR2 reads FQNNGV. Unmatched junction bases numbered 3, after V lost 6 bases and J lost 4 bases. The CDR3 length is 12 residues. This CDR3 reads CASSSSGYEQYF. Written as DNA, the CDR3 is TGTGCCAGCAGTTCTAGCGGTTACGAGCAGTACTTC.

The rearrangement links TRBV10-2 to TRBJ2-7, with D uncertain. Germline V gene data show CDR1 as WSHSY and CDR2 as SAAADI. The ends were cut back, 3 bases at V and 5 bases at J, with 5 bases in the middle. There are 11 residues in the CDR3. The CDR3 sequence: CASSEPNEQYF. CDR3 coding DNA: TGCGCCAGCAGTGAACCCAACGAGCAGTACTTC.

V is TRBV6-8 and J is TRBJ1-5; 8 bases align to TRBD1. Germline values: CDR1 MNHGY, CDR2 SAAAGT. With V trimmed by 6 bases and J by 7 bases, 20 bases remained unmatched. The CDR3 runs to 18 residues. This chain's CDR3 is CASSYVEGPDRERQPQHF. CDR3 nucleotide sequence: TGTGCCAGCAGCTACGTCGAGGGCCCGGACAGGGAGAGGCAGCCCCAGCATTTT.

The chain employs TRBV4-1 and TRBJ1-5, with D unclear. The CDR3 has 14 residues. Germline V gene lookup returns CDR1 MGHRA and CDR2 YSYEKL. Trimming cost V 0 bases and J 5 bases, with 8 bases left between them. CDR3 nucleotide sequence: TGCGCCAGCAGCCAAGATGACGGGTATCAGCCCCAGCATTTT. This encodes CASSQDDGYQPQHF.

V and J are TRBV5-6 and TRBJ2-3; D is unresolved. The V end was cut by 4 bases, the J end by 6 bases, with 15 bases between. Per germline, CDR1 SGHDT and CDR2 YYEEEE. This CDR3 contains 14 residues. The CDR3 coding sequence is TGTGCCAGCAGCCAGGACGGACCCATGGATACGCAGTATTTT. It specifies CASSQDGPMDTQYF.

Concerning this clone itself: Relative to the germline gene, one junction end is altered; a read error may explain this. CDR3 sequence reads: CASRLVRIGYTF. The CDR3 DNA follows: TGTGCCAGCAGGTTGGTGAGGATTGGCTACACCTTC. V is TRBV5-8 and J is TRBJ1-2; no reliable D call. CDR1 is SGHTS and CDR2 is YDEGEE in the germline V gene. CDR3 length: 12 amino acids.

The chain couples TRBV13 to TRBJ2-3; 11 bases line up with TRBD2. Germline V lookup: CDR1 PRHDT, CDR2 FYEKMQ (reference sequence). With 1 base clipped from V and 0 bases from J, the junction kept 12 bases outside the gene matches. The CDR3 covers 20 residues. The CDR3 region has the DNA TGTGCCAGCAGCTTAGAAGGGAGGCTAGCGGGAGGCCCTAGCACAGATACGCAGTATTTT. This codes for CASSLEGRLAGGPSTDTQYF.

V and J are TRBV30 and TRBJ2-4, with TRBD2 as a possible D gene (5 bases). The germline V gene has CDR1 GTSNPN and CDR2 SVGIG (reference sequence). The length of the CDR3 is 11 residues. V lost 0 bases, J lost 13 bases, and 10 bases lay in between. The CDR3: CAWSVSGLQYF. For the CDR3, the DNA is TGTGCCTGGAGTGTGAGCGGTCTCCAGTACTTC.

This clone occurred a few times. The chain uses TRBV19 and TRBJ1-5; 8 bases are a match to TRBD1. Germline CDR1 LNHDA, CDR2 SQIVND (reference sequence). This CDR3 contains 15 residues. V trimming: 4 bases; J trimming: 6 bases; junction bases outside the gene matches: 8. In DNA, the CDR3 is TGTGCCAGTAGTACCGGACAGGGTGGCGGTCAGCCCCAGCATTTT. Protein: CASSTGQGGGQPQHF.

The V and J genes are TRBV14 and TRBJ2-1; 7 bases match TRBD2. CDR3 size: 17 residues. The junction had 9 bases not matched to a gene; V was cut back by 0 bases and J by 4 bases. Germline V gene lookup returns CDR1 SGHDN and CDR2 FVKESK. CDR3 sequence: CASSQEGREWRYNEQFF. CDR3 DNA: TGTGCCAGCAGCCAAGAAGGGAGGGAATGGCGGTACAATGAGCAGTTCTTC.

The V and J genes are TRBV19 and TRBJ1-2; the D gene is possibly TRBD1 (5 bases). This CDR3 has 13 amino acids. The V and J ends lost 0 bases and 7 bases respectively, with 9 bases between them. Germline CDR1 and CDR2: LNHDA and SQIVND (reference sequence). Here the CDR3 DNA reads TGTGCCAGTAGTATAGACAGGGAGTTTGGCTACACCTTC. It encodes CASSIDREFGYTF.

The chain carries TRBV6-6 and TRBJ2-3; either TRBD1 or TRBD2 may fit D (5 bases each). Trimming took off 6 bases at V and 0 bases at J, with 13 bases between the two ends. The CDR3 has 15 amino acids. Germline V gene data show CDR1 as MNHNY and CDR2 as SVGAGI (reference sequence). CDR3 nucleotides: TGTGCCAGCAGCCTCCCTGGGGGAAGCACAGATACGCAGTATTTT. Its protein product is CASSLPGGSTDTQYF.

The chain combines TRBV5-1 with TRBJ2-1; the match to TRBD2 covers 15 bases. V lost 0 bases and J lost 7; bases outside the gene matches: 8. Germline V gene data show CDR1 as SGHRS and CDR2 as YFSETQ. CDR3 length equals 18 residues. For the CDR3, the DNA is TGCGCCAGCAGCTTGGCCCGAGCCGGGACTAGCGGGAGGAATGAGCAGTTCTTC. Translating it yields CASSLARAGTSGRNEQFF.

The V call is TRBV14, the J call TRBJ2-1; maybe TRBD2 (7 bases). The V gene's germline CDR1 is SGHDN and CDR2 FVKESK. The CDR3 is 23 amino acids. V lost 3 bases and J lost 2, with 35 bases in between. DNA for the CDR3: TGTGCCAGCAGCCACCACTATTTGATGGGGGCCGACAGACTAGCCAGGCCCTACAATGAGCAGTTCTTC. Protein product: CASSHHYLMGADRLARPYNEQFF.